This T cell receptor (beta chain) originates from a study of OX40 agonist ivuxolimab in advanced cancers. The wider study: Patients undergoing dose escalation presented with hepatocellular carcinoma, melanoma, renal cell or head and neck cancer.

This clone was detected once. What it binds is unknown. Data came from immunoSEQ multiplex PCR; TCRdb stores just in-frame clones and leaves some out. Counted here are approximately 50,000 clones, more than 75% occurring once; the ten biggest clones make up 3.9%. The CDR3 runs to 14 residues. Trimming took 5 bases from V and 9 from J, leaving 14 bases between them. The germline V gene encodes CDR1 MNHEY and CDR2 SVGAGI. Study-level points and caveats: Clonal expansion was seen in CD4+ and CD8+ blood T cells by week 6 at 0.1 to 3.0 mg/kg. More expanded clones were found, on average, in CD8+ than in CD4+ T cells.

This receptor was identified in an adult with an advanced solid tumor such as melanoma, head and neck, liver or kidney cancer. The sequenced sample was CD4+ or CD8+ T cells sorted from blood, obtained in a trial of the OX40 agonist ivuxolimab. This chain connects TRBV6-5 to TRBJ1-6; possible D gene TRBD1, 5 bases. This CDR3 reads CASSLREKGSPLHF. The CDR3 DNA reads TGTGCCAGCAGTCTCAGGGAAAAAGGTTCACCCCTCCACTTT.